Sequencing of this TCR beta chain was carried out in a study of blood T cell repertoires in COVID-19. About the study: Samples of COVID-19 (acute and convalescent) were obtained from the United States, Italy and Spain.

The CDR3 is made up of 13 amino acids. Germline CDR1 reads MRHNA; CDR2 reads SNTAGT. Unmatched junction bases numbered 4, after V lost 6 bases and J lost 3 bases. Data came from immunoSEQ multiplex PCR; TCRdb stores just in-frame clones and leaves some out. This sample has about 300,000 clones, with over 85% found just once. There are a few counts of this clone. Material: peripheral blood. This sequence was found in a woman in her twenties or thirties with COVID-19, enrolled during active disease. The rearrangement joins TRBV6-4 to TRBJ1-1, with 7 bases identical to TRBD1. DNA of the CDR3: TGTGCCAGCAGCCGGGACAGCCACACTGAAGCTTTCTTT. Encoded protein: CASSRDSHTEAFF.